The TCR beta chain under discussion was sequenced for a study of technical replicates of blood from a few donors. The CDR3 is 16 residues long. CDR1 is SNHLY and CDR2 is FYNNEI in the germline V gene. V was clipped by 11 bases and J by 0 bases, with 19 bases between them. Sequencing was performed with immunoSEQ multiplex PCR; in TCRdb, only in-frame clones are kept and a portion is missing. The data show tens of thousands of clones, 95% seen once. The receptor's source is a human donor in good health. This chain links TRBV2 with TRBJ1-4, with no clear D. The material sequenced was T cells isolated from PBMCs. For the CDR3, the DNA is TGTGCCGTCCTAGCGGGAGAGACTACAACTAATGAAAAACTGTTTTTT. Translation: CAVLAGETTTNEKLFF.